These 31 T cell receptor beta chains were sequenced from one sample in a study of cytotoxic CD8 clonotypes in ibrutinib-treated CLL. The method was immunoSEQ multiplex PCR; TCRdb's version includes in-frame clones alone and lacks a portion of them. The sample includes 85,000 or so clones, roughly 77% seen only once; the top ten take nearly 5%. The specimen comprised PBMCs, sampled after 12 months of ibrutinib treatment. These receptor sequences come from a human donor with chronic lymphocytic leukemia.

The chain links TRBV19 to TRBJ2-5; D remains unclear. Germline CDR1 is LNHDA and CDR2 is SQIVND (reference sequence). Trimming took 5 bases from V and 4 from J, leaving 20 bases between them. The CDR3 totals 16 residues. CDR3 nucleotides: TGTGCCAGTAGTCCTACGACGATCGCCTATGGAGAGACCCAGTACTTC. Translation gives CASSPTTIAYGETQYF.

The chain recombines TRBV7-2 with TRBJ1-2, with a possible D match to TRBD1 (6 bases). This CDR3 is 14 amino acids long. Trimming cost V 4 bases and J 2 bases, with 11 bases left between them. CDR1 and CDR2 from the germline V gene are SGHTA and FQGNSA. This CDR3 is CASSSDRPNYGYTF. For the CDR3, the DNA is TGTGCCAGCAGCTCGGACAGACCAAACTATGGCTACACCTTC.

This clone has just one count. This chain links TRBV28 with TRBJ1-1; 9 bases are a match to TRBD1. V trimming: 4 bases; J trimming: 3 bases; junction bases outside the gene matches: 6. CDR1 is MDHEN and CDR2 is SYDVKM in the germline V gene. CDR3 length: 15 residues. The CDR3 reads CASSSGTGWHTEAFF. In nucleotides, the CDR3 is TGTGCCAGCAGTTCCGGGACAGGGTGGCACACTGAAGCTTTCTTT.

This clone was observed a single time. This chain connects TRBV18 to TRBJ2-5, with D perhaps matching TRBD1 (5 bases). This CDR3 contains 15 residues. V was clipped by 1 base and J by 1 base, with 10 bases between them. Germline values: CDR1 KGHSH, CDR2 LQKENI. The DNA of the CDR3 is TGTGCCAGCTCACCACTTGGGGCAGCCCAAGAGACCCAGTACTTC. It codes for CASSPLGAAQETQYF.

V is TRBV4-2 and J is TRBJ2-1; D remains ambiguous. This CDR3 is 15 amino acids long. With 4 bases removed from V and 0 bases from J, the gap between germline ends came to 10 bases. Germline V gene sequence: CDR1 LGHNA, CDR2 YNFKEQ. The CDR3: CASSPAGSSYNEQFF. CDR3 nucleotides: TGTGCCAGCAGCCCCGCCGGGTCCTCCTACAATGAGCAGTTCTTC.

V and J are TRBV19 and TRBJ2-2; a weak D match, TRBD1 (6 bases). V lost 6 bases and J lost 1, with 15 bases in between. Germline lookup yields CDR1 LNHDA and CDR2 SQIVND (reference sequence). The CDR3 runs to 16 residues. For the CDR3, the DNA is TGTGCCAGTAGATCCCGACAGGTCGTGAACACCGGGGAGCTGTTTTTT. It yields the protein CASRSRQVVNTGELFF.

The chain carries TRBV11-2 and TRBJ2-2; D possibly uses TRBD1 or TRBD2 (6 bases each). The CDR3 is 14 residues long. Germline CDR1 SGHAT, CDR2 FQNNGV. V lost 5 bases, J lost 5 bases, and 12 bases lay in between. In DNA form, the CDR3 reads TGTGCCAGCAGCCGACAGGCGGGAACCGGGGAGCTGTTTTTT. It codes for CASSRQAGTGELFF.

This clone was seen many times. V gene TRBV28 combines with J gene TRBJ1-6; D gene uncertain. CDR3 size: 14 residues. Per germline, CDR1 MDHEN and CDR2 SYDVKM. Deletions cut 3 bases from V and 10 bases from J, with 13 bases between. The CDR3 loop reads CASSLGYEWSPLHF. The DNA for the CDR3 is TGTGCCAGCAGTTTGGGCTATGAGTGGTCACCCCTCCACTTT.

V gene TRBV19 combines with J gene TRBJ1-5, with D possibly TRBD1 on 6 matching bases. Trimming took 8 bases from V and 7 from J, leaving 21 bases between them. Germline loops: CDR1 LNHDA, CDR2 SQIVND (reference sequence). The CDR3 spans 15 residues. The CDR3 coding sequence is TGTGCCAGTGACCCCCGGGGGGGGCAGGGGCAGCCCCAGCATTTT. Translating gives CASDPRGGQGQPQHF. The complete variable domain, with remaining parts taken from reference TRBV19 and TRBJ1-5, reads DGGITQSPKYLFRKEGQNVTLSCEQNLNHDAMYWYRQDPGQGLRLIYYSQIVNDFQKGDIAEGYSVSREKKESFPLTVTSAQKNPTAFYLCASDPRGGQGQPQHFGDGTRLSIL.

The chain combines TRBV30 with TRBJ1-1; TRBD1 aligns across 7 bases. The V segment lost 5 bases and the J segment 2 bases; nucleotides outside the gene matches: 2. CDR3 length equals 12 residues. The V gene's germline CDR1 is GTSNPN and CDR2 SVGIG (reference sequence). CDR3 amino acids: CAWDRANTEAFF. CDR3 bases: TGTGCCTGGGACAGGGCCAACACTGAAGCTTTCTTT.

This chain joins TRBV5-1 and TRBJ2-7; D possibly uses TRBD1 or TRBD2 (6 bases each). The CDR3 has 16 residues. The germline CDR1 and CDR2 sequences are SGHRS and YFSETQ. Trimming cost V 3 bases and J 1 base, with 17 bases left between them. This CDR3 is CASSWRGELASYEQYF. In nucleotides, the CDR3 is TGCGCCAGCAGCTGGAGGGGGGAGCTGGCTTCCTACGAGCAGTACTTC.

V usage is TRBV19 and J usage is TRBJ1-2; a possible D gene is TRBD1 (6 bases). Trimming took 5 bases from V and 5 from J, leaving 15 bases between them. The CDR3 spans 14 residues. Germline V gives CDR1 LNHDA, CDR2 SQIVND (reference sequence). The CDR3 region is CASSPRRGAYGYTF. The CDR3 DNA is TGTGCCAGTAGTCCCCGCCGGGGGGCGTATGGCTACACCTTC.

The chain employs TRBV19 and TRBJ2-3; D perhaps matches TRBD2 (6 bases). The CDR3 is 16 amino acids. V gave up 6 bases and J gave up 0 bases, with 16 bases separating them. In germline, CDR1 is LNHDA, CDR2 SQIVND (reference sequence). This chain's CDR3 is CASSRRSGASTDTQYF. CDR3 DNA sequence: TGTGCCAGTAGCCGCCGGTCGGGAGCTAGCACAGATACGCAGTATTTT.

The CDR3 DNA follows: TGTGCCAGCAGCTTAGCGGCGAACACTGAAGCTTTCTTT. Translated: CASSLAANTEAFF. V is TRBV7-9 and J is TRBJ1-1, with D hard to call. CDR1 is SEHNR, CDR2 FQNEAQ, per germline (reference sequence). The CDR3 covers 13 residues. The V end was cut by 0 bases, the J end by 1 base, with 3 bases between.

In this sample, this clone turned up many times. Different DNA sequences within this sample yield the same CDR3. The V and J genes are TRBV15 and TRBJ2-5; D is ambiguous. CDR3 length equals 12 residues. V was pared by 0 bases and J by 5 bases, with 4 bases between. The V gene's germline CDR1 is LNHNV and CDR2 YYDKDF (reference sequence). This CDR3 is CATSRDVETQYF. In DNA form, the CDR3 reads TGTGCCACCAGCAGAGATGTGGAGACCCAGTACTTC.

This clone was detected only a few times. J is TRBJ1-3 and V is TRBV6-1; no definite D call. This CDR3 has 14 residues. Germline V gene lookup returns CDR1 MNHNS and CDR2 SASEGT. V was trimmed by 2 bases and J by 0 bases, leaving 5 bases between them. CDR3 coding DNA: TGTGCCAGCAGTGAACTCGCCTCTGGAAACACCATATATTTT. It encodes CASSELASGNTIYF.

This clone was observed at least ten times. V gene TRBV7-9 combines with J gene TRBJ2-3, with D possibly TRBD1 on 5 matching bases. Per germline, CDR1 SEHNR and CDR2 FQNEAQ (reference sequence). This CDR3 region has 14 residues. Trimming took off 11 bases at V and 0 bases at J, with 15 bases between the two ends. DNA of the CDR3: TGTGCCCAGGGCGGCGGACCTAGCACAGATACGCAGTATTTT. It encodes CAQGGGPSTDTQYF.

CDR3 in amino acids: CASTLGGKTQYF. Written as DNA, the CDR3 is TGTGCCAGCACCCTGGGGGGGAAGACCCAGTACTTC. The chain employs TRBV7-2 and TRBJ2-5; TRBD2 matches at 7 bases. This CDR3 has 12 residues. The germline gives CDR1 SGHTA, CDR2 FQGNSA. J lost 6 bases, V lost 7 bases, and 5 bases had no gene match.

The chain is built from TRBV6-5 and TRBJ2-1; TRBD2 matches 7 bases. The germline V gene encodes CDR1 MNHEY and CDR2 SVGAGI. Trimming cost V 4 bases and J 8 bases; bases outside gene matches: 8. This CDR3 is built from 14 residues. The CDR3 region is CASSFPGRVHEQFF. The DNA for the CDR3 is TGTGCCAGCAGTTTTCCAGGGAGGGTCCATGAGCAGTTCTTC.

Comments on this clone: In this CDR3 the conserved last residue, phenylalanine or tryptophan, is missing, so a read error is likely. The DNA is omitted, as the CDR3 cannot be located on it reliably, and the CDR3 follows TCRdb's listing. This chain uses TRBV12-2 with TRBJ1-2. TRBV12-2 is termed a pseudogene. A total of 14 residues make up the CDR3, ends included. CDR3 sequence: CASRLRRSGPTPFS.

The rearrangement joins TRBV9 to TRBJ1-6; no firm D call. Between the trimmed V and J ends, which lost 4 bases and 9 bases, there was a span of 11 bases. CDR3 length: 13 amino acids. Germline loops: CDR1 SGDLS, CDR2 YYNGEE. CDR3 coding DNA: TGTGCCAGCAGCCCCCAGCGGGGTTCACCCCTCCACTTT. Translating gives CASSPQRGSPLHF.

This clone showed up just once. The rearrangement uses TRBV4-2 and TRBJ2-3; TRBD2 matches 9 bases. Germline V gives CDR1 LGHNA, CDR2 YNFKEQ. V was pared by 0 bases and J by 0 bases, with 13 bases of the junction left unmatched. CDR3 length equals 20 residues. This CDR3 reads CASSQDSPSGRLGSTDTQYF. The CDR3 DNA reads as TGTGCCAGCAGCCAAGATTCGCCGAGCGGGAGGCTCGGGAGCACAGATACGCAGTATTTT.

V is TRBV4-2 and J is TRBJ2-1, with TRBD2 matching 9 bases. The CDR3 runs 17 residues. V lost 4 bases, J lost 1 base, and 8 bases stayed unmatched. Germline assignment: CDR1 LGHNA and CDR2 YNFKEQ. The CDR3 reads CASSLKESGGSYNEQFF. The CDR3, as DNA: TGTGCCAGCAGCCTAAAGGAAAGCGGGGGGTCCTACAATGAGCAGTTCTTC.

This sequence joins TRBV1 and TRBJ2-3; the table's D call, TRBD2, has no DNA check behind it. TRBV1 is deemed a pseudogene. CDR3 length: 18 amino acids. The CDR3 region is CTSSHPGTSGGAGDTQYF. DNA for the CDR3: TGCACCAGCAGCCACCCCGGGACTAGCGGGGGGGCCGGAGATACGCAGTATTTT.

This clone was seen a single time. The chain joins TRBV27 to TRBJ2-1; no reliable D call. With 5 bases removed from V and 4 bases from J, the gap between germline ends came to 15 bases. Germline V gene data show CDR1 as MNHEY and CDR2 as SMNVEV (reference sequence). The CDR3 is 15 residues long. Written as DNA, the CDR3 is TGTGCCAGCAGTCACCCCCCCCTCGGGTACAATGAGCAGTTCTTC. Its translation: CASSHPPLGYNEQFF.

V and J are TRBV12-5 and TRBJ1-1, with 7 bases matching TRBD1. From germline, CDR1 is LGHNT and CDR2 FRNRAP. The CDR3 length is 14 residues. V lost 5 bases and J lost 1; bases outside the gene matches: 4. The CDR3 DNA follows: TGTGCTAGTGGTCCGCGGGACAGGAACACTGAAGCTTTCTTT. It specifies CASGPRDRNTEAFF.

This clone showed up just a few times. Other DNA sequences in this specimen translate into the identical CDR3. The chain joins TRBV9 to TRBJ2-5; TRBD2 matches 11 bases. There are 16 residues in the CDR3. J lost 5 bases, V lost 3 bases, and 9 bases had no gene match. Germline V gene lookup returns CDR1 SGDLS and CDR2 YYNGEE. This chain's CDR3 is CASSGTSGGPQETQYF. The CDR3 DNA is TGTGCCAGCAGCGGAACTAGCGGGGGCCCCCAGGAGACCCAGTACTTC.

This clone was observed a few times. The conserved phenylalanine or tryptophan normally closing the CDR3 is absent here, so this likely arose from a read error. The DNA is left out, because the CDR3 cannot be placed on it with certainty; the CDR3 is given as TCRdb lists it. The CDR3 loop is CASTVNWDRRG. The J gene is TRBJ1-2, the V gene TRBV2; TRBD1 was called by the table and not checked on the DNA. Per the germline V gene, CDR1 is SNHLY and CDR2 is FYNNEI. Both ends counted, the CDR3 spans 11 residues.

The chain has TRBV28 and TRBJ2-7; possibly TRBD1 for D (5 bases). The CDR3 spans 13 residues. V was pared by 5 bases and J by 9 bases, with 17 bases between. Germline V gene lookup returns CDR1 MDHEN and CDR2 SYDVKM. CDR3 nucleotide sequence: TGTGCCAGCAGTCTACCAGGACACCCGGTGCAGTACTTC. As protein: CASSLPGHPVQYF.

This clone was seen a few times. This sequence joins TRBV6-5 and TRBJ1-3; no reliable D call. CDR3 length: 14 residues. Germline-derived CDR1 and CDR2 are MNHEY and SVGAGI. With 2 bases removed from V and 1 base from J, the gap between germline ends came to 6 bases. CDR3 amino acids: CASSYEASGNTIYF. In DNA form, the CDR3 reads TGTGCCAGCAGTTACGAGGCTTCTGGAAACACCATATATTTT.

The chain combines TRBV10-3 with TRBJ2-1, with 7 bases lining up with TRBD2. This CDR3 contains 12 residues. The germline V gene encodes CDR1 ENHRY and CDR2 SYGVKD. J lost 8 bases, V lost 4 bases, and 2 bases had no gene match. The CDR3 DNA follows: TGTGCCATCAGTGGGACTAGTTATGAGCAGTTCTTC. Amino acid sequence: CAISGTSYEQFF.